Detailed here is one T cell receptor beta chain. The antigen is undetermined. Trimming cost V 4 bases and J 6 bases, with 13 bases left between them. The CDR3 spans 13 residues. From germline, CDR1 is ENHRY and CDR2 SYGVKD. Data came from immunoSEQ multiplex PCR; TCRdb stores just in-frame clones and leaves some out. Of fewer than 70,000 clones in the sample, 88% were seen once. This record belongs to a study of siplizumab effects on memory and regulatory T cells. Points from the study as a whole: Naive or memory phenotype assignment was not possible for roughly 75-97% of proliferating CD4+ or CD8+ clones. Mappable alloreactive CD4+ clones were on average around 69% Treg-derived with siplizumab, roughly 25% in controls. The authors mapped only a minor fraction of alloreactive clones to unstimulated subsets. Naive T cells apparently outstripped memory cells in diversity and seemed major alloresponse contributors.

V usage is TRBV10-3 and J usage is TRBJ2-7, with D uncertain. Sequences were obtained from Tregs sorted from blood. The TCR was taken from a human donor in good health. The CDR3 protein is CAISGQLSVEQYF. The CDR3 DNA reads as TGTGCCATCAGTGGGCAGTTGAGCGTCGAGCAGTACTTC.